These 32 T cell receptor beta chains came from one sample sequenced in a study of blood T cell repertoires in COVID-19. Produced via immunoSEQ multiplex PCR; TCRdb's table is partial and in-frame only. The sample yields around 100,000 clones, around four fifths seen once. The sequenced sample was peripheral blood. The source of these receptors is a man between 50 and 59 years old with active or convalescent COVID-19.

The V and J genes are TRBV11-2 and TRBJ2-1, with 10 bases fitting TRBD2. With V trimmed by 6 bases and J by 2 bases, 4 bases remained unmatched. CDR1 is SGHAT and CDR2 is FQNNGV in the germline V gene. The length of the CDR3 is 15 residues. DNA of the CDR3: TGTGCCAGCAGACCCACTAGCGGGACCTACAATGAGCAGTTCTTC. The encoded protein is CASRPTSGTYNEQFF.

The chain is built from TRBV10-3 and TRBJ2-7, with 14 bases identical to TRBD2. The germline CDR1 and CDR2 sequences are ENHRY and SYGVKD. CDR3 size: 16 residues. The junction had 10 bases not matched to a gene; V was cut back by 6 bases and J by 6 bases. CDR3 nucleotides: TGTGCCATCAGGAGTGGGACTAGCGGGAGTCTTTCCGAGCAGTACTTC. Amino acids: CAIRSGTSGSLSEQYF.

The V gene is TRBV13, the J gene TRBJ1-1; 7 nucleotides agree with TRBD1. Trimming took 3 bases from V and 4 from J; bases not matched to a gene: 5. Germline V gene lookup returns CDR1 PRHDT and CDR2 FYEKMQ (reference sequence). The CDR3 contains 14 residues. The CDR3 spells CASSFRGRSTEAFF. The CDR3 DNA sequence: TGTGCCAGCAGCTTTAGGGGGCGAAGCACTGAAGCTTTCTTT.

This rearrangement joins TRBV3-1 (or the pseudogene TRBV3-2) to TRBJ1-1; TRBD1 might be the D (5 bases). Between the trimmed V and J ends, which lost 0 bases and 10 bases, there was a span of 9 bases. This CDR3 region has 12 residues. CDR1 is LGHDT and CDR2 is YNNKEL in the germline V gene (reference sequence). The CDR3 coding sequence is TGTGCCAGCAGCCAAGATTTGGGGGGAGCTTTCTTT. Its protein is CASSQDLGGAFF.

CDR3 protein: CASSPTQGDTEAFF. The CDR3 bases are TGTGCCAGCAGCCCAACCCAGGGCGACACTGAAGCTTTCTTT. The rearrangement links TRBV3-1 (or the pseudogene TRBV3-2) to TRBJ1-1; D might be TRBD1 (5 bases). This CDR3 is 14 amino acids long. Germline CDR1 is LGHDT and CDR2 is YNNKEL (reference sequence). Trimming stripped 4 bases from V and 3 bases from J, with 12 bases between.

The CDR3 coding sequence is TGTGCCAGCAGCTTCTGGACAGCGTTCACAGATACGCAGTATTTT. Translating gives CASSFWTAFTDTQYF. The rearrangement uses TRBV5-6 and TRBJ2-3; a possible D gene is TRBD1 (6 bases). Germline V CDR1 and CDR2: SGHDT, YYEEEE. Trimming left V 2 bases short and J 2 bases short, with 12 bases between. The CDR3 is 15 residues long.

The chain carries TRBV2 and TRBJ2-5; TRBD2 agrees at 7 bases. The CDR3 runs to 15 residues. Germline V CDR1 and CDR2: SNHLY, FYNNEI. V shed 6 bases and J 4 bases; nucleotides not matched to a gene: 11. DNA of the CDR3: TGTGCCAGCAGCCCCTGGGGAGGGAGGTTAGAGACCCAGTACTTC. This translates into CASSPWGGRLETQYF.

The chain links TRBV11-3 to TRBJ1-1; maybe TRBD1 (5 bases). This CDR3 is 14 amino acids long. V was clipped by 0 bases and J by 10 bases, with 15 bases between them. Germline V gene data show CDR1 as SGHNT and CDR2 as YENEEA. The CDR3 protein is CASSLDSSGRVAFF. CDR3 coding DNA: TGTGCCAGCAGCTTAGACTCTTCAGGCAGGGTAGCTTTCTTT.

The chain employs TRBV27 and TRBJ2-7, with 7 bases that match TRBD1. The CDR3 spans 14 residues. Germline lookup yields CDR1 MNHEY and CDR2 SMNVEV (reference sequence). J lost 4 bases, V lost 6 bases, and 9 bases had no gene match. CDR3 amino acids: CASSDGQATYEQYF. The CDR3 DNA reads TGTGCCAGCAGCGACGGACAGGCAACTTACGAGCAGTACTTC.

This clone was counted a single time. V is TRBV6-5 and J is TRBJ1-2; D remains ambiguous. Germline CDR1 MNHEY, CDR2 SVGAGI. Trimming took 4 bases from V and 0 from J, leaving 6 bases between them. CDR3 length: 13 residues. CDR3 nucleotides: TGTGCCAGCAGTTGGGAGTCTAACTATGGCTACACCTTC. This codes for CASSWESNYGYTF.

This rearrangement joins TRBV7-2 to TRBJ2-7; 11 bases agree with TRBD2. The length of the CDR3 is 17 residues. V gave up 1 base and J gave up 11 bases; unmatched junction bases: 16. The germline CDR1 and CDR2 sequences are SGHTA and FQGNSA. CDR3 coding DNA: TGTGCCAGCAGCTTAGATCCCGGGGGACTAGCGGCAGGGGGGAAGTACTTC. Its translation: CASSLDPGGLAAGGKYF.

This clone was found once. This chain joins TRBV15 and TRBJ1-2, with no clear D. CDR1 is LNHNV and CDR2 is YYDKDF in the germline V gene (reference sequence). V lost 5 bases, J lost 5 bases, and 12 bases lay in between. The CDR3 sequence is 13 residues long. The CDR3 region is CATSEAPPYGYTF. CDR3 nucleotide sequence: TGTGCCACCAGCGAAGCCCCCCCGTATGGCTACACCTTC.

The V gene is TRBV5-1, the J gene TRBJ2-5, with a tentative D call TRBD1 (6 bases). Trimming removed 6 bases at V and 3 bases at J, with 6 bases between. Germline V gene lookup returns CDR1 SGHRS and CDR2 YFSETQ. The CDR3 consists of 11 residues. CDR3 sequence reads: CASKGEETQYF. CDR3 DNA: TGCGCCAGCAAGGGGGAAGAGACCCAGTACTTC.

The V gene is TRBV18, the J gene TRBJ2-7; D is perhaps TRBD1 (7 bases). The CDR3 length is 14 residues. V was pared by 4 bases and J by 5 bases, with 15 bases between. Germline V gene data show CDR1 as KGHSH and CDR2 as LQKENI. The CDR3 region has the DNA TGTGCCAGCTCACGAGCAGGGGGGAAAAACGAGCAGTACTTC. Its translation is CASSRAGGKNEQYF.

The chain has TRBV2 and TRBJ1-4; no reliable D call. CDR1 and CDR2 from the germline V gene are SNHLY and FYNNEI. The CDR3 consists of 18 residues. V was pared by 1 base and J by 0 bases, with 15 bases between. The CDR3, as DNA: TGTGCCAGCAGTGAAGGTCTGTACGGCGGCTCAACTAATGAAAAACTGTTTTTT. Amino acids: CASSEGLYGGSTNEKLFF.

The chain links TRBV10-2 to TRBJ1-1; D gene unclear. This CDR3 is 12 amino acids long. Trimming cost V 3 bases and J 11 bases, with 13 bases left between them. CDR1 is WSHSY, CDR2 SAAADI, per germline. The CDR3 region is CASSEIASRAFF. Here the CDR3 DNA reads TGCGCCAGCAGTGAAATAGCAAGTAGGGCTTTCTTT.

V is TRBV6-4 and J is TRBJ2-1; a possible D gene is TRBD1 (6 bases). The germline gives CDR1 MRHNA, CDR2 SNTAGT. Trimming took 0 bases from V and 0 from J, leaving 9 bases between them. The CDR3 spans 16 residues. CDR3 nucleotide sequence: TGTGCCAGCAGTGACTCGCAGGGGAGCTCCTACAATGAGCAGTTCTTC. Its protein is CASSDSQGSSYNEQFF.

The CDR3 region is CASSLNWDSAYEQYF. The CDR3 coding sequence is TGTGCCAGCAGCTTAAATTGGGACAGCGCCTACGAGCAGTACTTC. V is TRBV7-8 and J is TRBJ2-7; 7 bases are shared with TRBD1. Germline CDR1 SGHVS, CDR2 FQNEAQ. Trimming at V came to 2 bases and at J to 2 bases, leaving 6 bases not matched to a gene. This CDR3 comprises 15 residues.

This rearrangement joins TRBV12-5 to TRBJ2-6; 7 bases map to TRBD2. The CDR3 runs to 16 residues. The germline gives CDR1 LGHNT, CDR2 FRNRAP. The ends lost 4 bases at V and 4 bases at J; junction bases unmatched: 7. CDR3: CASGWEAGSGANVLTF. CDR3 nucleotides: TGTGCTAGTGGTTGGGAAGCGGGGTCAGGGGCCAACGTCCTGACTTTC.

J is TRBJ2-1 and V is TRBV4-1; 7 nucleotides align to TRBD2. CDR1 is MGHRA, CDR2 YSYEKL, per germline. Trimming took 4 bases from V and 2 from J; bases not matched to a gene: 11. CDR3 length: 17 amino acids. CDR3 loop: CASSPPWSAGAYNEQFF. In DNA form, the CDR3 reads TGCGCCAGCAGCCCCCCGTGGTCCGCGGGAGCCTACAATGAGCAGTTCTTC.

V usage is TRBV2 and J usage is TRBJ1-2; TRBD1 matches 7 bases. The J segment lost 8 bases and the V segment lost 5 bases, leaving 14 bases of the junction unmatched. The CDR3 is 15 amino acids. CDR1 and CDR2 from the germline V gene are SNHLY and FYNNEI. The CDR3 spells CASSLETGRARGYTF. DNA of the CDR3: TGTGCCAGCAGTCTAGAGACAGGGCGGGCCCGGGGCTACACCTTC.

The chain couples TRBV9 to TRBJ1-1; TRBD1 matches at 8 bases. CDR1 is SGDLS, CDR2 YYNGEE, per germline. The V segment lost 4 bases and the J segment 2 bases; nucleotides outside the gene matches: 7. The CDR3 totals 15 residues. The CDR3 reads CASSRSGTGNTEAFF. The CDR3 bases are TGTGCCAGCAGCAGAAGTGGGACAGGTAACACTGAAGCTTTCTTT.

V is TRBV4-1 and J is TRBJ1-6; TRBD1 is a possible D gene (5 bases). The germline gives CDR1 MGHRA, CDR2 YSYEKL. There are 17 residues in the CDR3. V shed 0 bases and J shed 10 bases, with 19 bases lying between them. The CDR3 loop is CASSQDTLQGGGSPLHF. Here the CDR3 DNA reads TGCGCCAGCAGCCAAGATACCTTGCAGGGAGGTGGATCACCCCTCCACTTT.

This clone was found once. The CDR3: CASRGQAGLLSNQPQHF. The CDR3 DNA reads as TGTGCCAGCCGAGGACAGGCTGGACTCCTTAGCAATCAGCCCCAGCATTTT. This chain uses TRBV21-1 with TRBJ1-5; TRBD1, the D gene given by the table, was not confirmed from the DNA. TRBV21-1 is termed a pseudogene. The CDR3 runs 17 residues.

The chain combines TRBV7-2 with TRBJ1-2, with no clear D. CDR3 length equals 14 residues. Germline V CDR1 and CDR2: SGHTA, FQGNSA. Trimming removed 5 bases at V and 4 bases at J, with 14 bases between. This CDR3 reads CASSPGRASYGYTF. The CDR3 nucleotides are TGTGCCAGCAGCCCCGGTCGCGCGTCCTATGGCTACACCTTC.

The J gene is TRBJ1-1, the V gene TRBV28; the D gene is possibly TRBD1 (5 bases). Germline CDR1 MDHEN, CDR2 SYDVKM. V dropped 10 bases and J dropped 4 bases, with 16 bases sitting between them. The CDR3 loop spans 13 amino acids. CDR3 nucleotide sequence: TGTGCCACGACCGGGGGTCTGAGCACTGAAGCTTTCTTT. Protein product: CATTGGLSTEAFF.

The gene calls are TRBV5-1 and TRBJ2-7; no clear D. Trimming shortened V by 0 bases and J by 4 bases, and 14 bases separated the two germline ends. The germline gives CDR1 SGHRS, CDR2 YFSETQ. The CDR3 consists of 15 residues. The CDR3 coding sequence is TGCGCCAGCAGCTTGGGACAAGTTGTAGAATACGAGCAGTACTTC. This gives the protein CASSLGQVVEYEQYF.

Notes on this clone: One junction end does not reproduce the germline sequence, and a read error may be involved. The chain recombines TRBV29-1 with TRBJ1-2, with 8 bases matching TRBD1. Germline loops: CDR1 SQVTM, CDR2 ANQGSEA. This CDR3 region has 17 residues. CDR3 loop: CSVEGGQETITPYRYTF. The DNA of the CDR3 is TGCAGCGTTGAGGGGGGACAGGAGACCATCACGCCCTATCGCTACACCTTC.

J is TRBJ2-1 and V is TRBV28; 11 bases match TRBD2. The ends lost 7 bases at V and 4 bases at J; junction bases unmatched: 6. This CDR3 contains 15 residues. Per the germline V gene, CDR1 is MDHEN and CDR2 is SYDVKM. The CDR3 loop reads CASKSLAGGYNEQFF. DNA for the CDR3: TGTGCCAGCAAATCTTTAGCGGGAGGGTACAATGAGCAGTTCTTC.

J is TRBJ1-2 and V is TRBV12-3 or TRBV12-4; D ambiguous. The CDR3 length is 13 residues. The V and J ends lost 2 bases and 8 bases respectively, with 12 bases between them. The CDR3 DNA reads as TGTGCCAGCAGTTTACTCTTGGCGGGGGGCTACACCTTC. This encodes CASSLLLAGGYTF.

V usage is TRBV19 and J usage is TRBJ1-5, with D uncertain. Per the germline V gene, CDR1 is LNHDA and CDR2 is SQIVND (reference sequence). CDR3 size: 12 residues. Trimming removed 5 bases at V and 7 bases at J, with 9 bases between. CDR3 loop: CASSLLRQPQHF. In nucleotides, the CDR3 is TGTGCCAGTAGTTTATTACGGCAGCCCCAGCATTTT.

This clone showed up just a few times. This chain links TRBV2 with TRBJ2-3, with D possibly matching TRBD2 (5 bases). This CDR3 is 14 amino acids long. Trimming left V 6 bases short and J 0 bases short, with 10 bases between. Germline loops: CDR1 SNHLY, CDR2 FYNNEI. The CDR3 coding sequence is TGTGCCAGCAGGCAACTAGGAAGCACAGATACGCAGTATTTT. As protein: CASRQLGSTDTQYF.